This TCR beta chain is from a study of identical twins. CDR1 is SGHAT and CDR2 is FQNNGV in the germline V gene. V lost 1 base, J lost 6 bases, and 8 bases stayed unmatched. The CDR3 has 16 residues. Findings and limits, study-wide: While abundant cord blood beta clonotypes carried fewer insertions, memory repertoires showed no such pattern.

A universal primer site arose from template switching, and cDNA bore unique molecular identifiers. From the 5' RACE reads, TCRdb called clonotypes with MiXCR, one entry per CDR3 protein. The sample lists 450,000 or so distinct CDR3 sequences, approximately 15% seen once, with roughly 0.5% in the top ten. This clonotype was seen only a few times. Antigen specificity is unknown. The same sample was also used in a study of yellow fever vaccine responses in identical twins. From that second work: In identical twins, vaccine T cell responses appeared partly shared and partly individual.

Source material: CD4+ T cells sorted from blood. The rearrangement links TRBV11-2 to TRBJ2-2; 7 bases line up with TRBD2. The source of this sequence is a woman in her late teens or twenties in good health. The CDR3 reads CASSLGRLAVAGELFF. Written as DNA, the CDR3 is TGTGCCAGCAGCTTAGGACGACTAGCTGTGGCCGGGGAGCTGTTTTTT.